The following is a TCR beta chain sequence with its context. Its antigen is not known. Splitting of each subset's genomic DNA was done evenly across several immunoSEQ plates. The authors loaded 150 to 250 ng DNA, around 32,000 T cell genomes, into sorted-subset replicate PCRs. Sequencing was performed with immunoSEQ multiplex PCR; in TCRdb, only in-frame clones are kept and a portion is missing. The table includes around 1,900,000 clones, roughly 95% detected once. In the naive CD8 group, cells lacked CD45RO and were positively selected for CCR7, so terminally differentiated effector memory CD45RA+ cells were left out. This record comes from a study of shared clonotypes between healthy human individuals. Study at large: Per-donor plates numbered three CD4 naive, three CD4 memory, two CD8 naive and one CD8 memory. Study-wide results and caveats: Rarefaction demonstrated incomplete sorted-subset sequencing despite large depth.

The CDR3 loop spans 14 amino acids. V lost 5 bases and J 5 bases, leaving 15 bases between the germline ends. CDR1 and CDR2 from the germline V gene are SEHNR and FQNEAQ (reference sequence). The receptor's source is a man aged 18 to 29 in good health. Some clones in this sample may be carry-over from other donors' samples. The sequenced sample consisted of naive CD8+ T cells from PBMCs. The rearrangement joins TRBV7-9 to TRBJ2-5; no clear D gene. The DNA of the CDR3 is TGTGCCAGCAGCCCAGTTTGGGCGGCGGAGACCCAGTACTTC. Translation gives CASSPVWAAETQYF. The variable domain in full, completed from reference TRBV7-9 and TRBJ2-5, reads DTGVSQNPRHKITKRGQNVTFRCDPISEHNRLYWYRQTLGQGPEFLTYFQNEAQLEKSRLLSDRFSAERPKGSFSTLEIQRTEQGDSAMYLCASSPVWAAETQYFGPGTRLLVL.